This T cell receptor (beta chain) derives from a study of a mutant IDH1 vaccine in newly diagnosed glioma. This clone was counted a single time. Its target is not known. Time point indicated: week 35, safety follow-up. One vaccine dose held 300 ug of mutant IDH1 20-mer peptide and came with topical imiquimod. Some clones are missing from TCRdb's copy, which holds only in-frame ones; the method was immunoSEQ multiplex PCR. This table holds about 56,000 clones, roughly 90% found once. Source: PBMCs, taken from a glioma patient whose treatment included an IDH1 peptide vaccine. This clonotype was sampled from a man in his forties with glioma.

The CDR3 protein is CASSLSPGRVVGELFF. CDR3 nucleotides: TGCGCCAGCAGCTTGTCACCGGGCAGGGTCGTCGGGGAGCTGTTTTTT. J is TRBJ2-2 and V is TRBV5-1; weak D call: TRBD1 (5 bases). Trimming took off 1 base at V and 7 bases at J, with 17 bases between the two ends. The CDR3 has 16 amino acids. From germline, CDR1 is SGHRS and CDR2 YFSETQ.